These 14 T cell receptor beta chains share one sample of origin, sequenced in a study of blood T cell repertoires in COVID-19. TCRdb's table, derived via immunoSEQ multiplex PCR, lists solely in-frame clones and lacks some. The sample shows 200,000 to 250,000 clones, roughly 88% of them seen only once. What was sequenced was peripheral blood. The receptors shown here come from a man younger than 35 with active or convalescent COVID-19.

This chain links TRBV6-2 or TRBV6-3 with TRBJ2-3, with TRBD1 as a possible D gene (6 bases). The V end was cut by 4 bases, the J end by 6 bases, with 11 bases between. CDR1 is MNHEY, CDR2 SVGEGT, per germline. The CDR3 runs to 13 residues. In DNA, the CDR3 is TGTGCCAGCAGTTTACAGGGTTACGATACGCAGTATTTT. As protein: CASSLQGYDTQYF.

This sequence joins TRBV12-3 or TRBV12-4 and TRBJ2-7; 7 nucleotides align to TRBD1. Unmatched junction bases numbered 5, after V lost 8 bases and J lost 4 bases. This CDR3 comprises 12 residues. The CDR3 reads CASSQGKYEQYF. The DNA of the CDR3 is TGTGCCAGCTCACAGGGGAAGTACGAGCAGTACTTC.

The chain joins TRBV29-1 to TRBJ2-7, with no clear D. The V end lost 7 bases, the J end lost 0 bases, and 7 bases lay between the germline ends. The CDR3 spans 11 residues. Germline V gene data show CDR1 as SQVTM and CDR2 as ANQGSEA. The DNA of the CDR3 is TGCAGCGCTCAAGCCTCCTACGAGCAGTACTTC. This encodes CSAQASYEQYF.

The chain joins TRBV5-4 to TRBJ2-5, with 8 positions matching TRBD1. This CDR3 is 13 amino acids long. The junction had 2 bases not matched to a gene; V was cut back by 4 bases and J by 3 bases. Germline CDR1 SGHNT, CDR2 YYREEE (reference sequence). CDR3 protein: CASSLQGEETQYF. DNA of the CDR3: TGTGCCAGCAGCCTACAGGGGGAAGAGACCCAGTACTTC.

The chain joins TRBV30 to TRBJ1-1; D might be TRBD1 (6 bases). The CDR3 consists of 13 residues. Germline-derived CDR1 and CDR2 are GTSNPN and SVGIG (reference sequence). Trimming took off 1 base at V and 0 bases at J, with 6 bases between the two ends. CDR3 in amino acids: CAWSAGVNTEAFF. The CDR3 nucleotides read TGTGCCTGGAGTGCAGGGGTGAACACTGAAGCTTTCTTT.

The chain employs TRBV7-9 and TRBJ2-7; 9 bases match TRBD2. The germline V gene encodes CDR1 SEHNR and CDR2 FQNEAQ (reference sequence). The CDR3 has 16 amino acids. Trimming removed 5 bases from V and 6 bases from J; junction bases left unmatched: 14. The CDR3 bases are TGTGCCAGCAGCCCCGGTATTAGCGGGGGACTGGGCGAGCAGTACTTC. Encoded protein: CASSPGISGGLGEQYF.

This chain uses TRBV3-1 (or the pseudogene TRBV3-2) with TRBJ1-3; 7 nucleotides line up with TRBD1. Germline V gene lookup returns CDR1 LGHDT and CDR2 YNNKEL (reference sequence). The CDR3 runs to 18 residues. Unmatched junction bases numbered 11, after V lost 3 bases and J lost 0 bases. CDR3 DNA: TGTGCCAGCAGCCAGGACCGGGACAGACTATCCTCTGGAAACACCATATATTTT. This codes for CASSQDRDRLSSGNTIYF.

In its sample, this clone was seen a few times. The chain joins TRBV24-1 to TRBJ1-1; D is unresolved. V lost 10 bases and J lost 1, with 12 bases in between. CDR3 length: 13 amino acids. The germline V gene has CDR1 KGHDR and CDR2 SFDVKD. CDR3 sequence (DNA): TGTGCCACGCAGGAGCGGGGGAACACTGAAGCTTTCTTT. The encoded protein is CATQERGNTEAFF.

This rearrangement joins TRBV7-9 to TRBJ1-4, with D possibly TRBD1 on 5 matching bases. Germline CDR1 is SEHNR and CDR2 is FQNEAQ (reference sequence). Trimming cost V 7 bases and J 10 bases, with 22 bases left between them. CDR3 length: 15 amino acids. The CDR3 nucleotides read TGTGCCAGCACCCTCCGGGGGGTGGGCGACGGAAAACTGTTTTTT. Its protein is CASTLRGVGDGKLFF.

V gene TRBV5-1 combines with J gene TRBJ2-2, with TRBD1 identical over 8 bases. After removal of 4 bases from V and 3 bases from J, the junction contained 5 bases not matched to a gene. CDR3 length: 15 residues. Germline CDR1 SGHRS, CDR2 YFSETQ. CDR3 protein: CASSRSTGDTGELFF. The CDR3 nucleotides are TGCGCCAGCAGCAGGTCGACAGGGGACACCGGGGAGCTGTTTTTT.

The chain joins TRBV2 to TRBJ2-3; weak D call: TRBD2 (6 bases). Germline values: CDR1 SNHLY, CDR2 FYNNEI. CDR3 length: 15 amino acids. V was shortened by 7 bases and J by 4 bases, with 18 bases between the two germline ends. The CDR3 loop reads CASTLAPGFADTQYF. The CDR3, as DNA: TGTGCCAGCACTCTAGCGCCTGGTTTCGCAGATACGCAGTATTTT.

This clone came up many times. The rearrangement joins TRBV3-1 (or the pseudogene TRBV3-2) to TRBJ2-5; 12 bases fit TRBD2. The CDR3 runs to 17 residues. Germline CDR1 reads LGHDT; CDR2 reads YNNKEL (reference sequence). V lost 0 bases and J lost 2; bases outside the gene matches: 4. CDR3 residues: CASSQDRTSGKQETQYF. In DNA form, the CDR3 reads TGTGCCAGCAGCCAAGATCGGACTAGCGGGAAACAAGAGACCCAGTACTTC.

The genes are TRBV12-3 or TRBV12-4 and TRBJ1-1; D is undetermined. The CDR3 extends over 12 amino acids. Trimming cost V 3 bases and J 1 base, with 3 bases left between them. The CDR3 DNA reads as TGTGCCAGCAGTTTCGGGAACACTGAAGCTTTCTTT. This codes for CASSFGNTEAFF.

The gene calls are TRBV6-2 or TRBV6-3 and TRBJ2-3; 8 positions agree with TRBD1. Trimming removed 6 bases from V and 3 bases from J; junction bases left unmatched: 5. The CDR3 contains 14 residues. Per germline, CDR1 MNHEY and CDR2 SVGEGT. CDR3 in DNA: TGTGCCAGCAGCGACAGGGGTCCTACAGATACGCAGTATTTT. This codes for CASSDRGPTDTQYF.